This T cell receptor (beta chain) was identified in a study of Graves' ophthalmopathy and Graves' hyperthyroidism. Background on the study: Peripheral blood (taken before any treatment) was collected at initial diagnosis.

Study observations and caveats: A majority of expanded thyroid clonotypes exceeding 0.001 frequency were likewise present in blood.

The authors amplified TCR beta CDR3 regions, and they did so from RNA transcripts for repertoire sequencing. HTBI primers were employed in first-round RT-PCR, then a second-round multiplex PCR followed. TCRdb itself ran the multiplex PCR reads through MiXCR, one entry per CDR3 protein. Of some 240,000 distinct CDR3 sequences detected, around 50% appear once; the ten largest clones hold about half. The CDR3 covers 13 residues. Germline loops: CDR1 LNHDA, CDR2 SQIVND (reference sequence). V lost 5 bases and J 8 bases, leaving 15 bases between the germline ends. In the case of this clonotype: What it binds is unknown.

This chain joins TRBV19 and TRBJ1-2, with a possible D match to TRBD1 (6 bases). The TCR sequence derives from an adult man with Graves' ophthalmopathy. Sequencing was performed on peripheral blood. CDR3 region: CASSPGDKWGYTF. Here the CDR3 DNA reads TGTGCCAGTAGTCCGGGGGACAAGTGGGGCTACACCTTC.